The sequence of this TCR beta chain was determined in a study of T cells after yellow fever vaccination (dated by TCRdb to about 2019). Regarding the complete study: The SMART-Seq v4 Ultra Low Input RNA kit was used to prepare libraries from fractions with low cell numbers. To follow T-cell clones before and after primary and booster YFV17D yellow fever vaccination, bulk TCR alpha and beta repertoires were sequenced over time. Two healthy male donors made up the cohort, one aged 18 to 29 years and the other aged 30 to 39 years. Blood was drawn at multiple timepoints before and after primary and secondary immunization, with bulk PBMC replicates and cell subsets isolated. Study-level results and caveats: Most clones expanded after primary vaccination (around 97% of CD4 and approximately 90% of CD8) were re-detected after the booster, suggesting that broad memory maintenance occurred. Computational filtering was required because FACS-sorted repertoires could contain abundant contaminating clonotypes from the bulk population. Compared with the primary T-cell response, the secondary T-cell response was weaker but faster, peaking on day 5 rather than day 15. A small share of clonotypes occurred in both CD4 and CD8 compartments, likely arising from convergent recombination. Because only two donors were included in the study, the extent to which the findings can be generalized is limited.

Counted from cysteine to phenylalanine, this CDR3 has 17 amino acids. The DNA shown is the 51-base CDR3, in frame from base 1. Trimming takes 3 bases off V and 2 bases off J; junction bases not matched to a gene: 10. For CDR1 and CDR2, the germline V gene lists MDHEN and SYDVKM. Per the publication, the treatment or condition label means: live attenuated yellow fever vaccine strain. A standard Ficoll-Paque protocol was used to isolate PBMCs from peripheral blood. Dynabeads CD4 and CD8 positive selection kits were used to isolate CD4 and CD8 T-cell fractions. TriZol was used to extract RNA from bulk PBMCs, CD4 and CD8 fractions, and dextramer-positive and dextramer-negative fractions. This clonotype has at least ten counts. It lacks a known antigen. Per-nucleotide qualities are absent, and no much larger clonotype sits a single base away. Synthesis of TCR cDNA relied on 5'RACE template switching, a step that introduced a universal primer site along with unique molecular identifiers. cDNA synthesis was primed from both the TCR alpha and TCR beta constant segments. Two PCR steps were used to amplify libraries, with sample barcodes and sequencing adapters being added in the second step. Sequencing of the libraries was done on either Illumina HiSeq 2500 (2x100 bp) or NovaSeq (2x150 bp). The published analysis was carried out like this. MIGEC was used to demultiplex reads and collapse the reads into UMI consensus sequences, and MiXCR was used for V(D)J alignment. Vaccine-responding clonotypes were defined with edgeR using replicate PBMC samples, requiring FDR below 0.01 and a log2 fold change above 5 up to day 15. CD4 or CD8 identity was assigned to each bulk clonotype according to whether the clonotype was present at higher abundance in the sequenced CD4 repertoire or the sequenced CD8 repertoire. TCRdb reanalyzed the raw reads on its own, using fastp at Q25 for trimming and MiXCR for clone calling, and kept in-frame beta chains. Rows are unified per CDR3 protein, each entry keeping the most common DNA and genes. None of the V and J calls come from the authors' own analysis; TCRdb made them. The sample records over 110,000 distinct CDR3 sequences, 7.7% of which are singletons. About 0.73% of the sample lies in the top ten.

This receptor was obtained from a man aged 30 to 45 who received the YFV17D yellow fever vaccine. This sample comprised CD4+ T cells sorted from PBMCs, obtained 5 days after the yellow fever booster vaccination. Recombination linked TRBV28 to TRBJ2-1; 7 central bases correspond to TRBD2. The CDR3 reads CASSFIPSGIPYNEQFF. The nucleotide sequence is TGTGCCAGCAGTTTTATCCCGAGCGGGATCCCCTACAATGAGCAGTTCTTC.